This paragraph covers one T cell receptor (beta chain) sequence. The antigen is not known. Looked up from germline, CDR1 is SQVTM and CDR2 is ANQGSEA. Trimming pared 4 bases from V and 7 bases from J, leaving 10 bases between. This CDR3 is 11 amino acids long. With 60 Vbeta and 13 Jbeta primers, the PCR was carried out. TCRdb keeps only in-frame clones here, not all; method: immunoSEQ multiplex PCR. This table lists 130,000 to 150,000 clones. This record belongs to a study of cytomegalovirus exposure and HLA in healthy donors. Study-wide points: According to reports, the classifier identified cytomegalovirus status with high specificity and sensitivity.

The TCR comes from a male donor in good health and CMV-seronegative. The sample taken for sequencing was PBMCs. V is TRBV29-1 and J is TRBJ1-1; the D gene is possibly TRBD1 (5 bases). The DNA for the CDR3 is TGCAGCGTTGTTGGGGCGGTTGAAGCTTTCTTT. It specifies CSVVGAVEAFF.